These 10 T cell receptor beta chains came from one sample sequenced in a study of T-cell memory formation after mild COVID-19. TCRdb passed the 5' RACE reads through MiXCR, listing each CDR3 protein once. The data contain 450,000 or so distinct CDR3 sequences, 20% of them singletons. The specimen was PBMCs or a T cell subset sorted from them (not recorded which). The receptor set was obtained from an adult woman who had mild COVID-19 (a few samples of this study predate the infection). Cell type and time point are not known.

This clonotype was observed at least ten times. This chain uses TRBV12-3 or TRBV12-4 with TRBJ2-3, with a tentative D call TRBD2 (5 bases). V was cut by 6 bases and J by 2 bases, with 6 bases left in between. The CDR3 extends over 12 amino acids. CDR3 sequence (DNA): TGTGCCAGCAGACTAGACACAGATACGCAGTATTTT. As protein: CASRLDTDTQYF.

V is TRBV21-1 and J is TRBJ2-3. TRBV21-1 is labeled a pseudogene. CDR3 size: 16 residues. CDR3 bases: TGTGCCAGCAGCAAATTCCGCCGTGGTAGCACAGATACGCAGTATTTT. Translating it yields CASSKFRRGSTDTQYF.

The chain carries TRBV11-2 and TRBJ2-1; the D gene is possibly TRBD2 (5 bases). V was pared by 6 bases and J by 15 bases, with 15 bases between. The CDR3 totals 11 residues. CDR1 is SGHAT and CDR2 is FQNNGV in the germline V gene. This chain's CDR3 is CASRSREGWFF. Written as DNA, the CDR3 is TGTGCCAGCAGAAGCCGGGAAGGATGGTTCTTC.

The V gene is TRBV10-3, the J gene TRBJ2-5, with D perhaps matching TRBD2 (6 bases). V was clipped by 5 bases and J by 1 base, with 8 bases between them. Germline CDR1 and CDR2: ENHRY and SYGVKD. The CDR3 is 13 amino acids. The CDR3 DNA reads TGTGCCATCAGTCCGGGACTCCAAGAGACCCAGTACTTC. Encoded protein: CAISPGLQETQYF.

J is TRBJ2-1 and V is TRBV7-9; TRBD2 matches at 12 bases. The CDR3 length is 15 residues. V was pared by 8 bases and J by 8 bases, with 10 bases of the junction left unmatched. Germline CDR1 reads SEHNR; CDR2 reads FQNEAQ (reference sequence). CDR3 nucleotides: TGTGCCAGCCCGGGCTCTAGCGGGAGGGTGGATGAGCAGTTCTTC. Translation gives CASPGSSGRVDEQFF.

The rearrangement links TRBV7-9 to TRBJ2-5, with 8 bases fitting TRBD2. V was pared by 3 bases and J by 2 bases, with 8 bases of the junction left unmatched. Germline V gene data show CDR1 as SEHNR and CDR2 as FQNEAQ (reference sequence). The CDR3 runs to 16 residues. CDR3 protein: CASSFAGGGDQETQYF. In DNA, the CDR3 is TGTGCCAGCAGCTTTGCGGGAGGAGGAGATCAAGAGACCCAGTACTTC.

This clonotype showed up just a few times. The chain recombines TRBV7-6 with TRBJ2-1; 14 nucleotides match TRBD2. The J segment lost 6 bases and the V segment lost 5 bases, leaving 9 bases of the junction unmatched. CDR1 SGHVS and CDR2 FNYEAQ come from the germline V gene. This CDR3 has 17 residues. The CDR3 sequence: CASSIPGTSGGLNEQFF. The CDR3 DNA reads TGTGCCAGCAGCATCCCCGGGACTAGCGGGGGACTCAATGAGCAGTTCTTC.

This clonotype was seen only a few times. V usage is TRBV7-2 and J usage is TRBJ1-2; 8 nucleotides align to TRBD1. The length of the CDR3 is 15 residues. In germline, CDR1 is SGHTA, CDR2 FQGNSA. V lost 3 bases and J lost 4; bases outside the gene matches: 7. The CDR3 is CASSFPSGGFYGYTF. CDR3 DNA: TGTGCCAGCAGCTTTCCTTCAGGGGGCTTCTATGGCTACACCTTC. Supplemented by reference TRBV7-2 and TRBJ1-2, the full variable domain reads GAGVSQSPSNKVTEKGKDVELRCDPISGHTALYWYRQSLGQGLEFLIYFQGNSAPDKSGLPSDRFSAERTGGSVSTLTIQRTQQEDSAVYLCASSFPSGGFYGYTFGSGTRLTVV.

The chain employs TRBV5-1 and TRBJ1-1; D possibly corresponds to TRBD1 (5 bases). The CDR3 extends over 16 amino acids. V dropped 4 bases and J dropped 0 bases, with 16 bases sitting between them. Germline values: CDR1 SGHRS, CDR2 YFSETQ. The CDR3 region is CASSPGRGVMNTEAFF. In DNA, the CDR3 is TGCGCCAGCAGCCCGGGACGGGGGGTAATGAACACTGAAGCTTTCTTT.

DNA of the CDR3: TGTGCCAGCAGTTTCAGGGGCCGAGGCCTAACTCTCAATCAGCCCCAGCATTTT. This gives the protein CASSFRGRGLTLNQPQHF. This sequence joins TRBV12-3 or TRBV12-4 and TRBJ1-5, with D possibly TRBD1 on 6 matching bases. With 3 bases removed from V and 3 bases from J, the gap between germline ends came to 21 bases. This CDR3 comprises 18 residues.